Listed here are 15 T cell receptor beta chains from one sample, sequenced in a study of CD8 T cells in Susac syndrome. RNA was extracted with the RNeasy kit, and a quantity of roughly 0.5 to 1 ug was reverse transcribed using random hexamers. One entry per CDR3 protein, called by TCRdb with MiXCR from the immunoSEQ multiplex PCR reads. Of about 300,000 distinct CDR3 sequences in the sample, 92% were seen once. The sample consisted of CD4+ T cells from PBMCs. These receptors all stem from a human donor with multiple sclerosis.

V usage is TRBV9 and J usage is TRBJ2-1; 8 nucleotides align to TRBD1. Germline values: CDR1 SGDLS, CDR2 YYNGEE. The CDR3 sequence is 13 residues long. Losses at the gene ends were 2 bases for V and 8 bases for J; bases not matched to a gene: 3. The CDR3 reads CASSVRQGYEQFF. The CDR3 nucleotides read TGTGCCAGCAGCGTCCGACAGGGGTATGAGCAGTTCTTC.

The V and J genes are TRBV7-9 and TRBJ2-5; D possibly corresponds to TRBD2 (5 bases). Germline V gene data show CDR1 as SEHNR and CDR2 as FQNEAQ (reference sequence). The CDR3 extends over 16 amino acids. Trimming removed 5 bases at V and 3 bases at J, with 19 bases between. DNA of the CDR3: TGTGCCAGCAGCCCCCGCTTGGAGGCGACCAAAGAGACCCAGTACTTC. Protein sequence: CASSPRLEATKETQYF.

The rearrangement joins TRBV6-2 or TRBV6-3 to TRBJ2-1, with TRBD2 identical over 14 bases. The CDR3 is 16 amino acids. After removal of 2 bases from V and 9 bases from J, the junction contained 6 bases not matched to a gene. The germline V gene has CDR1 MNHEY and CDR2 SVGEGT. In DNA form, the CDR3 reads TGTGCCAGCAGTTACGTATGGGGGACTAGCGGGAGTGAGCAGTTCTTC. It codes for CASSYVWGTSGSEQFF.

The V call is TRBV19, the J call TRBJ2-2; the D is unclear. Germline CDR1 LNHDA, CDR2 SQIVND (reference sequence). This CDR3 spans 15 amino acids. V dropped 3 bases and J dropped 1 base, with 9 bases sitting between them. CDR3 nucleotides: TGTGCCAGTAGTATTAGGGCTATGAACACCGGGGAGCTGTTTTTT. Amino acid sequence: CASSIRAMNTGELFF.

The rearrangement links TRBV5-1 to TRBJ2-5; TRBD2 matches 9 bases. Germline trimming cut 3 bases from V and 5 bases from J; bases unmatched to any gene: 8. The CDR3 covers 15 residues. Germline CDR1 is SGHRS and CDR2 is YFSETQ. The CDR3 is CASSSLAGSGETQYF. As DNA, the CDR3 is TGCGCCAGCAGCTCCCTAGCGGGGAGTGGGGAGACCCAGTACTTC. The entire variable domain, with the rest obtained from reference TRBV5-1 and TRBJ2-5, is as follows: KAGVTQTPRYLIKTRGQQVTLSCSPISGHRSVSWYQQTPGQGLQFLFEYFSETQRNKGNFPGRFSGRQFSNSRSEMNVSTLELGDSALYLCASSSLAGSGETQYFGPGTRLLVL.

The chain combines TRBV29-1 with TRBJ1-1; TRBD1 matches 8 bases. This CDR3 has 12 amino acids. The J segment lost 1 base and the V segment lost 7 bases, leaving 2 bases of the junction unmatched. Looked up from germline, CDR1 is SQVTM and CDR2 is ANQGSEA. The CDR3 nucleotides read TGCAGCGGACAGGGGTGGAACACTGAAGCTTTCTTT. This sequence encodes CSGQGWNTEAFF.

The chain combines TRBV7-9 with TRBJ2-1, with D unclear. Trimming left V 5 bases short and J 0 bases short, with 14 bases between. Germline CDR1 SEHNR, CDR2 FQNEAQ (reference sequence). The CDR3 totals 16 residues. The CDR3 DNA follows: TGTGCCAGCAGCAACACGGACGGAACCTCCTACAATGAGCAGTTCTTC. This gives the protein CASSNTDGTSYNEQFF.

The CDR3 DNA reads as TGTGCCAGCAGTCTGACTACAGTAGGGACAGATACGCAGTATTTT. Protein: CASSLTTVGTDTQYF. This sequence joins TRBV12-3 or TRBV12-4 and TRBJ2-3; TRBD2 might be the D (5 bases). CDR3 length: 15 amino acids. V was shortened by 5 bases and J by 3 bases, with 15 bases between the two germline ends.

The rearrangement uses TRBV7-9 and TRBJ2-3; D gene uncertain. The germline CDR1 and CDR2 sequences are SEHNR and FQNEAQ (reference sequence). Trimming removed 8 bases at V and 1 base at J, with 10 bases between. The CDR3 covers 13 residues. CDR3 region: CASGTEGTDTQYF. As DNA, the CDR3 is TGTGCCAGCGGAACAGAAGGCACAGATACGCAGTATTTT.

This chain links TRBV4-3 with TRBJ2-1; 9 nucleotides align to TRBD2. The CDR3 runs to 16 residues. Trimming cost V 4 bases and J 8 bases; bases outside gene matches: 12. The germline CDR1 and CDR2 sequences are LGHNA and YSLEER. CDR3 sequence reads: CASSRSGGSGSYEQFF. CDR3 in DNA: TGCGCCAGCAGCCGTTCGGGGGGTAGCGGGAGCTATGAGCAGTTCTTC.

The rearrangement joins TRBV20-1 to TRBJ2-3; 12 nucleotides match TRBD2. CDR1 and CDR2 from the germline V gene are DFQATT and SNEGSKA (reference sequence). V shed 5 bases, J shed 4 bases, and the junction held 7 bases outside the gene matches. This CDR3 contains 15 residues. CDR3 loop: CSAGPSGRASDTQYF. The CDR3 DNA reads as TGCAGTGCTGGACCTAGCGGGAGGGCCTCAGATACGCAGTATTTT.

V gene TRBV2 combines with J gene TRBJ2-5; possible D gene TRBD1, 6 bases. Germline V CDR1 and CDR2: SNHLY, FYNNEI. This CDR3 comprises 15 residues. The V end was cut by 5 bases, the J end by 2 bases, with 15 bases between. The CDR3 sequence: CASSREQGEQETQYF. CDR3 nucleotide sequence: TGTGCCAGCAGTAGGGAACAGGGAGAACAAGAGACCCAGTACTTC. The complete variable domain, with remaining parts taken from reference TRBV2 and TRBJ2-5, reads EPEVTQTPSHQVTQMGQEVILRCVPISNHLYFYWYRQILGQKVEFLVSFYNNEISEKSEIFDDQFSVERPDGSNFTLKIRSTKLEDSAMYFCASSREQGEQETQYFGPGTRLLVL.

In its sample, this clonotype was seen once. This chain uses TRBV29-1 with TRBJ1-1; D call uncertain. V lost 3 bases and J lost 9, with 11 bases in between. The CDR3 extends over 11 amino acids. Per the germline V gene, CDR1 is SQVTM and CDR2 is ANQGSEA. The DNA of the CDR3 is TGCAGCGTTGAGGGCAGTACTCAAGCTTTCTTT. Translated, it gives CSVEGSTQAFF.

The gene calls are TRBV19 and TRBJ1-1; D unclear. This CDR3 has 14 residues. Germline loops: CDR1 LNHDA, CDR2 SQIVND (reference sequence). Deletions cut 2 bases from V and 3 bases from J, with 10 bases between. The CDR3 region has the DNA TGTGCCAGTAGTATAATCAGGCGGGACACTGAAGCTTTCTTT. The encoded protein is CASSIIRRDTEAFF.

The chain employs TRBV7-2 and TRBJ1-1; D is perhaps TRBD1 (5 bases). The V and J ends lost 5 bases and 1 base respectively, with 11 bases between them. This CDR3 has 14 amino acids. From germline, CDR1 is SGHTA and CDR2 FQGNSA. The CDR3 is CASSLGRWNTEAFF. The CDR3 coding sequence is TGTGCCAGCAGCCTGGGACGGTGGAACACTGAAGCTTTCTTT.